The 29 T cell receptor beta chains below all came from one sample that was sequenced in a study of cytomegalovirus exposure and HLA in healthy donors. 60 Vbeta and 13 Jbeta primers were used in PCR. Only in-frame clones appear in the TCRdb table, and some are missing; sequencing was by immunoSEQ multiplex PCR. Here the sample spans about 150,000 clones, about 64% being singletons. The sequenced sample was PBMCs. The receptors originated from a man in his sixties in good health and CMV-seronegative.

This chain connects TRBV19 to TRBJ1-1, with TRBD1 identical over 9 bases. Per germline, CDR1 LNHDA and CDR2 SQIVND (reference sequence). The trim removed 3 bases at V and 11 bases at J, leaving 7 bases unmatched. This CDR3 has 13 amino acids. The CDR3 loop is CASSISRTGAAFF. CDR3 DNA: TGTGCCAGTAGTATTTCCCGGACAGGGGCGGCTTTCTTT.

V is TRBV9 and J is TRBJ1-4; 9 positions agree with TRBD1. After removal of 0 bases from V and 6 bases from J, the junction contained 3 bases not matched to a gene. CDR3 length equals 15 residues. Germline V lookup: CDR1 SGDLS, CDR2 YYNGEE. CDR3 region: CASSVGTGEDEKLFF. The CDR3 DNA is TGTGCCAGCAGCGTAGGGACAGGGGAGGATGAAAAACTGTTTTTT.

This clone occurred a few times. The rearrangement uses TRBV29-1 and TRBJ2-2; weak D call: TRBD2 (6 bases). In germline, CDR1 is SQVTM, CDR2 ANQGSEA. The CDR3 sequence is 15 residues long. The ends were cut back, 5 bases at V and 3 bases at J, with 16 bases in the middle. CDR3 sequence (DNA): TGCAGCGTTTGTTATCTGGGGGAGGACACCGGGGAGCTGTTTTTT. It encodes CSVCYLGEDTGELFF.

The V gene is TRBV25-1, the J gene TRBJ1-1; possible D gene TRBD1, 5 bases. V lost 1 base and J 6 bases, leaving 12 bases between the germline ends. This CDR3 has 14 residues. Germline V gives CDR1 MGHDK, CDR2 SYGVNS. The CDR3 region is CASSESGRASEAFF. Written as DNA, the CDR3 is TGTGCCAGCAGTGAATCAGGCAGGGCTTCTGAAGCTTTCTTT. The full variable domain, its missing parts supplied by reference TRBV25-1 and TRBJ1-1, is EADIYQTPRYLVIGTGKKITLECSQTMGHDKMYWYQQDPGMELHLIHYSYGVNSTEKGDLSSESTVSRIRTEHFPLTLESARPSHTSQYLCASSESGRASEAFFGQGTRLTVV.

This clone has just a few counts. The CDR3 loop reads CASSWGDRGETQYF. The CDR3 DNA is TGTGCCAGCAGTTGGGGGGACAGGGGAGAGACCCAGTACTTC. The genes are TRBV28 and TRBJ2-5; 10 positions agree with TRBD1. There are 14 residues in the CDR3. V shed 4 bases, J shed 4 bases, and the junction held 3 bases outside the gene matches. CDR1 is MDHEN and CDR2 is SYDVKM in the germline V gene.

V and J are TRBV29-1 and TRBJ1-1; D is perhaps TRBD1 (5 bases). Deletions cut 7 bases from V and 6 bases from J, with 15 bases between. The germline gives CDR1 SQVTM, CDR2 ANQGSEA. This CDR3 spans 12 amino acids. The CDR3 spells CSATGQAPEAFF. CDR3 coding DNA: TGCAGCGCTACCGGACAAGCCCCTGAAGCTTTCTTT.

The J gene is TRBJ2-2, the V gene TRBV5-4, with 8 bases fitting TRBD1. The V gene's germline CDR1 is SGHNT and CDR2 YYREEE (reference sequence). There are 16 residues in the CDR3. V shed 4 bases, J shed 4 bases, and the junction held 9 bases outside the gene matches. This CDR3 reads CASSPGGQGGTGELFF. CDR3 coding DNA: TGTGCCAGCAGCCCCGGCGGACAGGGTGGCACCGGGGAGCTGTTTTTT. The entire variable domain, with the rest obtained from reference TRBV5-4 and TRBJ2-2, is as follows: ETGVTQSPTHLIKTRGQQVTLRCSSQSGHNTVSWYQQALGQGPQFIFQYYREEENGRGNFPPRFSGLQFPNYSSELNVNALELDDSALYLCASSPGGQGGTGELFFGEGSRLTVL.

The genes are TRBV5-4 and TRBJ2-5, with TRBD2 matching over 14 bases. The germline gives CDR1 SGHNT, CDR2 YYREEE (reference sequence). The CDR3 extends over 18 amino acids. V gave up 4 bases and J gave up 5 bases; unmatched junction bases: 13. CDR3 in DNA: TGTGCCAGCAGCCCGTCTCTCAGTCGGACTAGCGGGAGGGAGACCCAGTACTTC. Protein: CASSPSLSRTSGRETQYF.

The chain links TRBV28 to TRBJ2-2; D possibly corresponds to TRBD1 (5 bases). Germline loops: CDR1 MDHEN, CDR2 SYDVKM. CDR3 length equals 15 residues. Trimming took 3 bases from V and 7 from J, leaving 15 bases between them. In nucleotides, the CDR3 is TGTGCCAGCAGTTTGCCTGGCAGGGCCGGCGGGGAGCTGTTTTTT. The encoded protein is CASSLPGRAGGELFF.

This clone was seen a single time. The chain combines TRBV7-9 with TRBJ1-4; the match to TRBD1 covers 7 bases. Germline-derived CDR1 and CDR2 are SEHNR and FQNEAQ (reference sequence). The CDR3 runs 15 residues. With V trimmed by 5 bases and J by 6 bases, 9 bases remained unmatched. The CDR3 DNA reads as TGTGCCAGCAGCCCAGAGGGGGCGAGGGATGAAAAACTGTTTTTT. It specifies CASSPEGARDEKLFF.

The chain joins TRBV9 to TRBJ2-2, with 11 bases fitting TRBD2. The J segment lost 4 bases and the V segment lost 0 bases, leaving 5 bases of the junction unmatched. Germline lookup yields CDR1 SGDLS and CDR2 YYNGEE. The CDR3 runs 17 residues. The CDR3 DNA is TGTGCCAGCAGCGTAGGAGGGCTAGCGGGAGGCACCGGGGAGCTGTTTTTT. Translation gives CASSVGGLAGGTGELFF.

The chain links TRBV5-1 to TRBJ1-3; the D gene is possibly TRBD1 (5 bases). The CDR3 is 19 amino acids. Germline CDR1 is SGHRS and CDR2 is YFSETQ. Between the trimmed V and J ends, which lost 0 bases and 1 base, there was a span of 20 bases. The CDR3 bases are TGCGCCAGCAGCTTGGCCGGCGGGGCAGTGCACTCTTCTGGAAACACCATATATTTT. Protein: CASSLAGGAVHSSGNTIYF.

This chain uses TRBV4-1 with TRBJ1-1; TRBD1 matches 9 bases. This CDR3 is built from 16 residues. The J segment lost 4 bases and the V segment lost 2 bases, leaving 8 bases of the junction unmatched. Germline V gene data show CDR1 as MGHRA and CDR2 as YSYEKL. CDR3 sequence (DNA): TGCGCCAGCAGCCAATTCTGGACAGGGGTTAGCACTGAAGCTTTCTTT. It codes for CASSQFWTGVSTEAFF.

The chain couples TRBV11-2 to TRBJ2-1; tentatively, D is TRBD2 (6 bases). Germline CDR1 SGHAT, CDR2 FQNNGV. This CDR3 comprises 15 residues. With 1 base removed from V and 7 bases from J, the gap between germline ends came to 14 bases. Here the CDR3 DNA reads TGTGCCAGCAGCTTAGGGTCTAGCGTTAGGAATGAGCAGTTCTTC. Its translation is CASSLGSSVRNEQFF. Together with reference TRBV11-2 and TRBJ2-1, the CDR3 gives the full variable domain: EAGVAQSPRYKIIEKRQSVAFWCNPISGHATLYWYQQILGQGPKLLIQFQNNGVVDDSQLPKDRFSAERLKGVDSTLKIQPAKLEDSAVYLCASSLGSSVRNEQFFGPGTRLTVL.

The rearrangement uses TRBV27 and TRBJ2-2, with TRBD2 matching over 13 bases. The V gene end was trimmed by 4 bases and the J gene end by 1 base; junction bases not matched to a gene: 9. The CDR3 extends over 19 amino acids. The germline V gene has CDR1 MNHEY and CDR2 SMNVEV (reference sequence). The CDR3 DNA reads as TGTGCCAGCAGTTCTGGACTAGCGGGAGACTTGAAGAACACCGGGGAGCTGTTTTTT. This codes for CASSSGLAGDLKNTGELFF.

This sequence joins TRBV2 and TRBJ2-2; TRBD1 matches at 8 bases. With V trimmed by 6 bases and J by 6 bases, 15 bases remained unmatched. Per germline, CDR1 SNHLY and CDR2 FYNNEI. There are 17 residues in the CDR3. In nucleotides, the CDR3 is TGTGCCAGCAGCCTCAGGGGGCGCTTGGAGGCCGCCGGGGAGCTGTTTTTT. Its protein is CASSLRGRLEAAGELFF.

CDR3: CASSTTGFYNYGYTF. The CDR3 DNA sequence: TGTGCCAGTAGTACCACAGGATTTTATAACTATGGCTACACCTTC. The chain joins TRBV19 to TRBJ1-2; D may be TRBD1 (5 bases). This CDR3 spans 15 amino acids. The V and J ends lost 4 bases and 1 base respectively, with 13 bases between them. In germline, CDR1 is LNHDA, CDR2 SQIVND (reference sequence).

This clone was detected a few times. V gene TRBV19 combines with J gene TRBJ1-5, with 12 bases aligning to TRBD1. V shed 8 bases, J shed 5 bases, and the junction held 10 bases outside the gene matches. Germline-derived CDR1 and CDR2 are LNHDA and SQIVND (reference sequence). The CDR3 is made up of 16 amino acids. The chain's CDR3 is CASQKGTGGLYQPQHF. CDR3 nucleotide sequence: TGTGCCAGTCAAAAAGGGACAGGGGGCCTCTATCAGCCCCAGCATTTT.

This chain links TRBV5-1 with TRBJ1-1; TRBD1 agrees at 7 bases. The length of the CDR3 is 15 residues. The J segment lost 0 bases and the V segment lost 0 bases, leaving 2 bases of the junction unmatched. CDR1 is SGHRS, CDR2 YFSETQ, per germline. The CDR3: CASSLGQGVNTEAFF. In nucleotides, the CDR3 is TGCGCCAGCAGCTTGGGACAGGGTGTGAACACTGAAGCTTTCTTT.

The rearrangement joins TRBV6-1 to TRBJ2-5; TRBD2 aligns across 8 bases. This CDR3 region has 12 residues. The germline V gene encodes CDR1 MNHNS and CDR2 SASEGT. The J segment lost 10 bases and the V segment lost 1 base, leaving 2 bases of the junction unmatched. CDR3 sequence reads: CASSEEREFQYF. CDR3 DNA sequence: TGTGCCAGCAGTGAAGAGCGGGAGTTCCAGTACTTC.

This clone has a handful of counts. As DNA, the CDR3 is TGTGCCAGCAGTGGGTCTAGCGGGAGTTACGAGCTGTTTTTT. It codes for CASSGSSGSYELFF. The chain uses TRBV2 and TRBJ2-2; 10 bases match TRBD2. Germline lookup yields CDR1 SNHLY and CDR2 FYNNEI. This CDR3 region has 14 residues. J was trimmed by 11 bases and V by 4 bases; bases with no gene match: 7.

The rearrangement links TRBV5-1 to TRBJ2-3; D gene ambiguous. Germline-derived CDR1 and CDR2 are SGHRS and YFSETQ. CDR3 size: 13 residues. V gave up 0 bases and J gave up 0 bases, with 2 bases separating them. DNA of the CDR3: TGCGCCAGCAGCTTGGCGAGCACAGATACGCAGTATTTT. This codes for CASSLASTDTQYF.

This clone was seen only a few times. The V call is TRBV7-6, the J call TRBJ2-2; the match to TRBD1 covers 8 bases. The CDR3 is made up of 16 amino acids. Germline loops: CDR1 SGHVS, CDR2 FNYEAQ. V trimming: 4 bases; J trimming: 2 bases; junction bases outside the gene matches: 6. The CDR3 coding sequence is TGTGCCAGCAGCTCCCAAACAGGGGGTAACACCGGGGAGCTGTTTTTT. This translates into CASSSQTGGNTGELFF.

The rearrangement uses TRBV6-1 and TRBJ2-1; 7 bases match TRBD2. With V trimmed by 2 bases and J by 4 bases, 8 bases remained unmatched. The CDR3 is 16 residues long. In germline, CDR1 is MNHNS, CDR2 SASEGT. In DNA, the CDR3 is TGTGCCAGCAGTGAAATTAGGTCTAGCGGATACAATGAGCAGTTCTTC. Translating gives CASSEIRSSGYNEQFF.

CDR3 DNA sequence: TGCGCCAGCAGCAAACACTCTGGGGCCAACGTCCTGACTTTC. Protein sequence: CASSKHSGANVLTF. The chain is built from TRBV5-1 and TRBJ2-6; D is ambiguous. Trimming pared 4 bases from V and 0 bases from J, leaving 5 bases between. Germline lookup yields CDR1 SGHRS and CDR2 YFSETQ. This CDR3 comprises 14 residues.

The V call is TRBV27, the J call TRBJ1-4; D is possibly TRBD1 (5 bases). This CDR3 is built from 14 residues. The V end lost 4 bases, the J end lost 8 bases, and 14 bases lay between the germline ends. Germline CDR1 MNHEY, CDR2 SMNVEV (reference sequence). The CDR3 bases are TGTGCCAGCAGTTCCCGGACTAGGGGCGAAAAACTGTTTTTT. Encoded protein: CASSSRTRGEKLFF.

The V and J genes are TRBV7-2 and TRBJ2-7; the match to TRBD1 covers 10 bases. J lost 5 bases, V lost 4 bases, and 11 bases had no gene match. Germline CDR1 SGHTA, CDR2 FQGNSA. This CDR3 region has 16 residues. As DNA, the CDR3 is TGTGCCAGCAGCTCGAGACAGGGGGCCCCCTTCCACGAGCAGTACTTC. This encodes CASSSRQGAPFHEQYF.

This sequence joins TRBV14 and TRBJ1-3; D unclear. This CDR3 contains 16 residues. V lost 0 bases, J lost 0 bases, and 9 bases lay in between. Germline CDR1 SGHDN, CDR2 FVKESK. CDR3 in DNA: TGTGCCAGCAGCCAAGATCTGGTGAGCTCTGGAAACACCATATATTTT. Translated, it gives CASSQDLVSSGNTIYF. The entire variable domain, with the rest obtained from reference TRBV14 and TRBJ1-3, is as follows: EAGVTQFPSHSVIEKGQTVTLRCDPISGHDNLYWYRRVMGKEIKFLLHFVKESKQDESGMPNNRFLAERTGGTYSTLKVQPAELEDSGVYFCASSQDLVSSGNTIYFGEGSWLTVV.

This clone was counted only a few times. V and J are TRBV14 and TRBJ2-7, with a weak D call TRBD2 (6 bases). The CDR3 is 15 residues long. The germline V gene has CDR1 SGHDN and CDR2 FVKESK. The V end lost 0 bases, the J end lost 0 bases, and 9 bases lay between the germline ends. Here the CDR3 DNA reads TGTGCCAGCAGCCAAGAATTCGGGAGCTCCTACGAGCAGTACTTC. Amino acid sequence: CASSQEFGSSYEQYF.